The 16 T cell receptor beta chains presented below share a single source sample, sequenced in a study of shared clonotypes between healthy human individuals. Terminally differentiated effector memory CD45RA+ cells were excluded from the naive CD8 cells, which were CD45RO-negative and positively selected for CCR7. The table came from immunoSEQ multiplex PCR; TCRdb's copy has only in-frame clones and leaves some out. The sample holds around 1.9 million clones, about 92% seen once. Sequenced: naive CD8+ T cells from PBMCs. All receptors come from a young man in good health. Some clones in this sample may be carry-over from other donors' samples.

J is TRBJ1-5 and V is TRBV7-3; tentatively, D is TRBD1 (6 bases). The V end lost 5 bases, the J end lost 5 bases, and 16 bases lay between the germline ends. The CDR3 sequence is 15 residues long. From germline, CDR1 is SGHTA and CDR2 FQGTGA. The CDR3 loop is CASSLGLGADQPQHF. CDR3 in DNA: TGTGCCAGCAGCCTTGGGTTGGGGGCGGATCAGCCCCAGCATTTT.

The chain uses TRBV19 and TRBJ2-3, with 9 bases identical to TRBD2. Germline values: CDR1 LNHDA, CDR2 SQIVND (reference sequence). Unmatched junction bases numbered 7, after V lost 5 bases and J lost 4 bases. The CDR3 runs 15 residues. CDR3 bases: TGTGCCAGTAGTGTCGGACTAGCGCCGGCAGATACGCAGTATTTT. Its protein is CASSVGLAPADTQYF. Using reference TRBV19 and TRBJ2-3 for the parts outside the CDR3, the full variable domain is DGGITQSPKYLFRKEGQNVTLSCEQNLNHDAMYWYRQDPGQGLRLIYYSQIVNDFQKGDIAEGYSVSREKKESFPLTVTSAQKNPTAFYLCASSVGLAPADTQYFGPGTRLTVL.

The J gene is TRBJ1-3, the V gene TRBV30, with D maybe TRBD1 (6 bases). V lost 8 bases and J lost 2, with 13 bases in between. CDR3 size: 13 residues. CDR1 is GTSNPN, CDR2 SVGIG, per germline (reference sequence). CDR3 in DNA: TGTGCCCGCTGGAACAGGGCTGGAAACACCATATATTTT. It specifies CARWNRAGNTIYF.

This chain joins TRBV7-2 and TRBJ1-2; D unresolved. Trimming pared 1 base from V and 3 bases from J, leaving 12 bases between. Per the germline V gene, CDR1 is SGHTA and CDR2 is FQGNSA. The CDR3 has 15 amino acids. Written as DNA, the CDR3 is TGTGCCAGCAGCTTAGGGCGTGGAACGGACTATGGCTACACCTTC. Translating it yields CASSLGRGTDYGYTF.

The CDR3 region is CASRADVLLPAEQYF. As DNA, the CDR3 is TGTGCCAGCAGGGCGGACGTCCTCCTCCCGGCCGAGCAGTACTTC. V usage is TRBV28 and J usage is TRBJ2-7, with unresolved D. V dropped 6 bases and J dropped 6 bases, with 21 bases sitting between them. There are 15 residues in the CDR3. CDR1 is MDHEN and CDR2 is SYDVKM in the germline V gene.

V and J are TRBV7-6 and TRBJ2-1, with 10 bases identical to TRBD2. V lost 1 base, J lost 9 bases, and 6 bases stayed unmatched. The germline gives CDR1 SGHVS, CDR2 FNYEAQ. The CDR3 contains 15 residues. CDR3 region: CASSLESGRVREQFF. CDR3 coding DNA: TGTGCCAGCAGCTTAGAAAGCGGGAGGGTGCGTGAGCAGTTCTTC.

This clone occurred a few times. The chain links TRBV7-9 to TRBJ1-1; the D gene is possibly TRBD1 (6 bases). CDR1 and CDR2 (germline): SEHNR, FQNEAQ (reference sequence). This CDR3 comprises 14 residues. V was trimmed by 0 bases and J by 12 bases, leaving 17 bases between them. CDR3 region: CASSLASVGQTSFF. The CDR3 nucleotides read TGTGCCAGCAGCTTAGCGTCAGTAGGACAGACCTCTTTCTTT. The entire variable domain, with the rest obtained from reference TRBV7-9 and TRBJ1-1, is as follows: DTGVSQNPRHKITKRGQNVTFRCDPISEHNRLYWYRQTLGQGPEFLTYFQNEAQLEKSRLLSDRFSAERPKGSFSTLEIQRTEQGDSAMYLCASSLASVGQTSFFGQGTRLTVV.

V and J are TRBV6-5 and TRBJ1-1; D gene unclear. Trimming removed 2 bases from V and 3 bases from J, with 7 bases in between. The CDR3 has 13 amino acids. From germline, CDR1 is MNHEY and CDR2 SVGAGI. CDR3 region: CASSYHTDTEAFF. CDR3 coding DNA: TGTGCCAGCAGTTACCACACAGACACTGAAGCTTTCTTT.

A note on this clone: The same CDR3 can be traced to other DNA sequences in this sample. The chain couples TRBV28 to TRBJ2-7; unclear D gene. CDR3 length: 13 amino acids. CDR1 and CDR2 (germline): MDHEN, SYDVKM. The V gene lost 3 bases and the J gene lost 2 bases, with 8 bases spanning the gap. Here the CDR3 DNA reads TGTGCCAGCAGTTTCAGACAACCCTACGAGCAGTACTTC. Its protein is CASSFRQPYEQYF.

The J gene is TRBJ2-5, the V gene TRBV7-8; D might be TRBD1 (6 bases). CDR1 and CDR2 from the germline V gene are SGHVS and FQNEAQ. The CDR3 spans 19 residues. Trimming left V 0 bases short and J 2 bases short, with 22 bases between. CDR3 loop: CASSLAGALLSLRQETQYF. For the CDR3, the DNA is TGTGCCAGCAGCTTAGCGGGGGCCCTCTTATCCTTGAGGCAAGAGACCCAGTACTTC.

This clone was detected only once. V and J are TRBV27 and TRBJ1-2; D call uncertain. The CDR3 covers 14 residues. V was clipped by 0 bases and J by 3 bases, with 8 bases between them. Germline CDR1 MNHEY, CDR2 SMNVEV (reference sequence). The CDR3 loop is CASSLSWRYYGYTF. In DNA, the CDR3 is TGTGCCAGCAGTTTATCGTGGAGGTACTATGGCTACACCTTC.

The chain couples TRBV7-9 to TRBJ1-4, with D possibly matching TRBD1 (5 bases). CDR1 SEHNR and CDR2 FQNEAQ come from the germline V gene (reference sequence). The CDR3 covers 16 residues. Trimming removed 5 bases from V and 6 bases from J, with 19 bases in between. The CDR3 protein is CASSPRSLGGDEKLFF. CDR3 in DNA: TGTGCCAGCAGCCCAAGAAGTCTGGGAGGGGATGAAAAACTGTTTTTT.

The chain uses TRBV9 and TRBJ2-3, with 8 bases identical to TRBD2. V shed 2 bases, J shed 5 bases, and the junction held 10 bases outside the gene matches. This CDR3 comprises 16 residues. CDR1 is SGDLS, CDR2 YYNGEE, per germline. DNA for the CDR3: TGTGCCAGCAGCGTGAGCGGGGGCGGGAGGAGAGATACGCAGTATTTT. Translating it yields CASSVSGGGRRDTQYF.

The CDR3 coding sequence is TGTGCCAGCAGACAGAGGGCGGGAGCTGCTGGGGAGCTGTTTTTT. It yields the protein CASRQRAGAAGELFF. This chain connects TRBV28 to TRBJ2-2; TRBD2 matches at 7 bases. V lost 6 bases and J lost 8; bases outside the gene matches: 12. Germline loops: CDR1 MDHEN, CDR2 SYDVKM. The CDR3 has 15 amino acids.

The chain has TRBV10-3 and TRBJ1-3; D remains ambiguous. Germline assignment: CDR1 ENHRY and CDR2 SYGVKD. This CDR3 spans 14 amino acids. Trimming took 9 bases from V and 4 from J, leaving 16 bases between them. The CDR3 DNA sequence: TGTGCCATAAAAATGGAGCATCGAGGAAACACCATATATTTT. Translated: CAIKMEHRGNTIYF.

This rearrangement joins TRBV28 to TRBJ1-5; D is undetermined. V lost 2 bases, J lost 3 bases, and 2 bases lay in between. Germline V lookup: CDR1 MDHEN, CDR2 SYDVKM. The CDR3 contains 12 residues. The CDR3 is CASSLTNQPQHF. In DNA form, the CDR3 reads TGTGCCAGCAGTTTAACCAATCAGCCCCAGCATTTT.